These 20 T cell receptor beta chains came from one sample sequenced in a study of neoadjuvant anti-PD-1 for oral cavity cancer. Assay used: immunoSEQ multiplex PCR; TCRdb lists only in-frame clones, some missing. Of 80,000 to 95,000 clones in the sample, 84% were seen once. The sequencing used PBMCs, collected before nivolumab (anti-PD-1) treatment. These receptors all stem from a person between 35 and 79 years old with oral cavity squamous cell carcinoma.

This sequence joins TRBV5-4 and TRBJ2-5, with 10 bases fitting TRBD2. Losses at the gene ends were 0 bases for V and 5 bases for J; bases not matched to a gene: 7. Germline V CDR1 and CDR2: SGHNT, YYREEE (reference sequence). The CDR3 length is 16 residues. This CDR3 reads CASSLGLAGEQETQYF. The CDR3 region has the DNA TGTGCCAGCAGCTTGGGGCTAGCGGGAGAACAGGAGACCCAGTACTTC.

The genes are TRBV10-2 and TRBJ2-4, with TRBD2 as a possible D gene (5 bases). CDR1 and CDR2 from the germline V gene are WSHSY and SAAADI. The CDR3 totals 15 residues. The ends were cut back, 3 bases at V and 1 base at J, with 10 bases in the middle. The CDR3 here is CASSEPSRAKNIQYF. In nucleotides, the CDR3 is TGCGCCAGCAGTGAACCTAGCCGGGCCAAAAACATTCAGTACTTC.

V and J are TRBV5-1 and TRBJ1-2; no clear D. CDR1 and CDR2 from the germline V gene are SGHRS and YFSETQ. The CDR3 has 14 residues. V was cut by 5 bases and J by 4 bases, with 15 bases left in between. CDR3 sequence (DNA): TGCGCCAGCAGGGACCCACGATCCCTCTATGGCTACACCTTC. Translating gives CASRDPRSLYGYTF.

The chain is built from TRBV5-4 and TRBJ2-7; 9 bases fit TRBD2. The CDR3 totals 16 residues. The germline V gene has CDR1 SGHNT and CDR2 YYREEE (reference sequence). V lost 1 base and J lost 5; bases outside the gene matches: 10. The CDR3 nucleotides read TGTGCCAGCAGCTTGCAACTTAGCGGGAGATCAAACGAGCAGTACTTC. Amino acids: CASSLQLSGRSNEQYF. Together with reference TRBV5-4 and TRBJ2-7, the CDR3 gives the full variable domain: ETGVTQSPTHLIKTRGQQVTLRCSSQSGHNTVSWYQQALGQGPQFIFQYYREEENGRGNFPPRFSGLQFPNYSSELNVNALELDDSALYLCASSLQLSGRSNEQYFGPGTRLTVT.

The rearrangement uses TRBV13 and TRBJ1-2; possible D gene TRBD1, 6 bases. Trimming took off 5 bases at V and 7 bases at J, with 17 bases between the two ends. The CDR3 is 14 amino acids. The germline V gene has CDR1 PRHDT and CDR2 FYEKMQ (reference sequence). The CDR3 DNA reads as TGTGCCAGCAGCATTGGGACACCGGGTGGTGGCTACACCTTC. Protein sequence: CASSIGTPGGGYTF.

The chain has TRBV10-3 and TRBJ1-1; 8 nucleotides agree with TRBD1. The ends lost 7 bases at V and 4 bases at J; junction bases unmatched: 17. Germline V lookup: CDR1 ENHRY, CDR2 SYGVKD. This CDR3 spans 17 amino acids. The CDR3 DNA sequence: TGTGCCATCAATCAGGGGGCTTCCAGGGGTCAGGGCACTGAAGCTTTCTTT. It is translated as CAINQGASRGQGTEAFF.

The chain links TRBV6-1 to TRBJ2-1; D is undetermined. In germline, CDR1 is MNHNS, CDR2 SASEGT. CDR3 length: 13 amino acids. The V gene lost 4 bases and the J gene lost 4 bases, with 8 bases spanning the gap. The CDR3 reads CASSGVPYNEQFF. For the CDR3, the DNA is TGTGCCAGCAGTGGAGTTCCGTACAATGAGCAGTTCTTC.

The rearrangement uses TRBV20-1 and TRBJ2-2; unclear D gene. The CDR3 is 10 amino acids. Trimming removed 6 bases at V and 6 bases at J, with 5 bases between. Germline V CDR1 and CDR2: DFQATT, SNEGSKA (reference sequence). CDR3 protein: CSAVAGELFF. CDR3 DNA: TGCAGTGCGGTCGCCGGGGAGCTGTTTTTT.

This chain joins TRBV5-1 and TRBJ2-2, with 9 bases aligning to TRBD2. The J segment lost 5 bases and the V segment lost 0 bases, leaving 11 bases of the junction unmatched. Germline V gene lookup returns CDR1 SGHRS and CDR2 YFSETQ. The CDR3 spans 18 residues. The DNA for the CDR3 is TGCGCCAGCAGCTTGGAACTAGCGGGCCGAGCAGGGACCGGGGAGCTGTTTTTT. Its translation is CASSLELAGRAGTGELFF.

This chain connects TRBV9 to TRBJ2-7; D might be TRBD2 (5 bases). The CDR3 consists of 14 residues. Germline V gene sequence: CDR1 SGDLS, CDR2 YYNGEE. Between the trimmed V and J ends, which lost 0 bases and 3 bases, there was a span of 10 bases. This CDR3 is CASSVDGESYEQYF. The CDR3 DNA reads as TGTGCCAGCAGCGTAGATGGGGAGAGCTACGAGCAGTACTTC.

This chain joins TRBV11-3 and TRBJ2-5; D unresolved. This CDR3 has 13 residues. Germline values: CDR1 SGHNT, CDR2 YENEEA. V shed 0 bases and J shed 3 bases, with 5 bases lying between them. CDR3 in amino acids: CASSLDQKETQYF. CDR3 DNA sequence: TGTGCCAGCAGCTTAGACCAAAAAGAGACCCAGTACTTC.

The V call is TRBV7-9, the J call TRBJ1-1; D is undetermined. The length of the CDR3 is 13 residues. The germline V gene encodes CDR1 SEHNR and CDR2 FQNEAQ (reference sequence). V shed 1 base and J shed 1 base, with 4 bases lying between them. CDR3 sequence: CASSLGQNTEAFF. Written as DNA, the CDR3 is TGTGCCAGCAGCTTAGGACAGAACACTGAAGCTTTCTTT.

The chain links TRBV11-2 to TRBJ2-5; the D call may be TRBD1 or TRBD2 (5 bases each). The CDR3 loop spans 14 amino acids. With 5 bases removed from V and 3 bases from J, the gap between germline ends came to 13 bases. CDR1 and CDR2 from the germline V gene are SGHAT and FQNNGV. The CDR3 sequence is CASSHRDGKETQYF. The CDR3, as DNA: TGTGCCAGCAGCCACCGGGACGGAAAAGAGACCCAGTACTTC.

The chain combines TRBV11-3 with TRBJ2-3; a weak D match, TRBD2 (5 bases). The length of the CDR3 is 15 residues. Trimming took 5 bases from V and 0 from J, leaving 12 bases between them. Germline lookup yields CDR1 SGHNT and CDR2 YENEEA. The CDR3 DNA is TGTGCCAGCAGCCCTGAGGGCTTTAGCACAGATACGCAGTATTTT. It is translated as CASSPEGFSTDTQYF.

The genes are TRBV6-9 and TRBJ1-4, with a weak D call TRBD1 (6 bases). There are 15 residues in the CDR3. Germline CDR1 reads MNHGY; CDR2 reads SVAAGI. V was clipped by 5 bases and J by 3 bases, with 13 bases between them. CDR3 coding DNA: TGTGCCAGCAGTCTCTCAGGGGTTGCTAATGAAAAACTGTTTTTT. It translates to CASSLSGVANEKLFF.

The chain joins TRBV27 to TRBJ2-3, with a tentative D call TRBD2 (6 bases). With 7 bases removed from V and 6 bases from J, the gap between germline ends came to 17 bases. In germline, CDR1 is MNHEY, CDR2 SMNVEV (reference sequence). The CDR3 runs 14 residues. The CDR3 sequence: CASTFGGLGDTQYF. In DNA, the CDR3 is TGTGCCAGCACCTTCGGAGGGTTGGGCGATACGCAGTATTTT.

The chain carries TRBV25-1 and TRBJ2-3; 7 bases line up with TRBD1. V lost 3 bases and J lost 1; bases outside the gene matches: 10. Germline loops: CDR1 MGHDK, CDR2 SYGVNS. The CDR3 is 17 residues long. The DNA for the CDR3 is TGTGCCAGCAGTGATCACAGGGGATCCACGCGCACAGATACGCAGTATTTT. The encoded protein is CASSDHRGSTRTDTQYF. Supplemented by reference TRBV25-1 and TRBJ2-3, the full variable domain reads EADIYQTPRYLVIGTGKKITLECSQTMGHDKMYWYQQDPGMELHLIHYSYGVNSTEKGDLSSESTVSRIRTEHFPLTLESARPSHTSQYLCASSDHRGSTRTDTQYFGPGTRLTVL.

The chain is built from TRBV5-1 and TRBJ2-3, with TRBD1 as a possible D gene (5 bases). The CDR3 is made up of 12 amino acids. V lost 4 bases and J 10 bases, leaving 13 bases between the germline ends. Germline V gene data show CDR1 as SGHRS and CDR2 as YFSETQ. The CDR3 DNA follows: TGCGCCAGCAGCGCACAGGATATCCCGCAGTATTTT. Amino acid sequence: CASSAQDIPQYF.

The chain joins TRBV5-1 to TRBJ2-2, with 9 positions matching TRBD1. With 0 bases clipped from V and 3 bases from J, the junction kept 3 bases outside the gene matches. Germline loops: CDR1 SGHRS, CDR2 YFSETQ. This CDR3 region has 16 residues. CDR3 amino acids: CASSLEGQGYTGELFF. CDR3 DNA sequence: TGCGCCAGCAGCTTGGAGGGACAGGGCTACACCGGGGAGCTGTTTTTT.

This clone was counted between two and nine times. This chain links TRBV28 with TRBJ1-5; D is ambiguous. The V and J ends lost 3 bases and 7 bases respectively, with 7 bases between them. This CDR3 has 12 residues. Germline CDR1 MDHEN, CDR2 SYDVKM. The CDR3 here is CASSFERQPQHF. The CDR3 region has the DNA TGTGCCAGCAGTTTTGAGAGGCAGCCCCAGCATTTT.